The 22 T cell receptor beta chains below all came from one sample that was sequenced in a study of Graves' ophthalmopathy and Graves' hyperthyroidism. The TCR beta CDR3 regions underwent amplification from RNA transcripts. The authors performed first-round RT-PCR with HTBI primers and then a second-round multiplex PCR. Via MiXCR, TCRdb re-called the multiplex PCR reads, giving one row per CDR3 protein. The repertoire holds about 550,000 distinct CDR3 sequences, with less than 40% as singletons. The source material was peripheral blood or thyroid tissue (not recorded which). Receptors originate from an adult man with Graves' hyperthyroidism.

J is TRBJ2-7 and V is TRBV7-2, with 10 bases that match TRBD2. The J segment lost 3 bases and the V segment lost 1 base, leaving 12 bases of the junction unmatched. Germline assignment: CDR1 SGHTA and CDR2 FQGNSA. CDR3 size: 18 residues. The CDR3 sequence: CASSLEWASGRLGYEQYF. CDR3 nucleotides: TGTGCCAGCAGCTTAGAATGGGCTAGCGGGAGACTAGGCTACGAGCAGTACTTC. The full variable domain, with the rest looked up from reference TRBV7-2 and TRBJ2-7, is GAGVSQSPSNKVTEKGKDVELRCDPISGHTALYWYRQSLGQGLEFLIYFQGNSAPDKSGLPSDRFSAERTGGSVSTLTIQRTQQEDSAVYLCASSLEWASGRLGYEQYFGPGTRLTVT.

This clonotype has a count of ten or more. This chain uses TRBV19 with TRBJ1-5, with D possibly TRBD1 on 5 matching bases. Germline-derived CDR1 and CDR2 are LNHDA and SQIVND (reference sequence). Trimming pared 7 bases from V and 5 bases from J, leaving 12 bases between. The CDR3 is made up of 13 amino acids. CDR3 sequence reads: CASTFLGHQPQHF. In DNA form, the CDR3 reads TGTGCCAGTACGTTTCTGGGGCATCAGCCCCAGCATTTT.

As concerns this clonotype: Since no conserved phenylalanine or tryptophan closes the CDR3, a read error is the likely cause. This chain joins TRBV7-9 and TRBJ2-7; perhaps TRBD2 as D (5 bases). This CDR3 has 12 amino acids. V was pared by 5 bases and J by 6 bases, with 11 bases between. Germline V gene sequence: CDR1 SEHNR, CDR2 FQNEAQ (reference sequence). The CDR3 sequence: CASSLDWAEQYL. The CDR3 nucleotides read TGTGCCAGCAGCCTGGACTGGGCCGAGCAGTACCTC.

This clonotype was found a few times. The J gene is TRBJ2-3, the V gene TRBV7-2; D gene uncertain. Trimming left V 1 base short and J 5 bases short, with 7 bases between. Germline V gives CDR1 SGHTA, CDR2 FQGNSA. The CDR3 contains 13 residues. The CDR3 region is CASSLGELDTQYF. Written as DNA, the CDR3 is TGTGCCAGCAGCTTAGGCGAATTAGATACGCAGTATTTT.

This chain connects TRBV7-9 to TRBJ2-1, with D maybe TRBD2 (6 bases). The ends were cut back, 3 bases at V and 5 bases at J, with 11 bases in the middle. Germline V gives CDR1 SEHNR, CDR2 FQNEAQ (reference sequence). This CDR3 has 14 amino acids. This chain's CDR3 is CASSFVTSNNEQFF. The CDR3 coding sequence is TGTGCCAGCAGCTTTGTCACTAGCAACAATGAGCAGTTCTTC.

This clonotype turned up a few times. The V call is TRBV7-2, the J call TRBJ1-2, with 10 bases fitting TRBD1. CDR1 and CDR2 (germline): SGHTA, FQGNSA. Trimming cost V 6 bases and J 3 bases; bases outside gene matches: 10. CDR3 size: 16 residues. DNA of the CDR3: TGTGCCAGCAGTGACCCGGGACAGGGGTTTCACTATGGCTACACCTTC. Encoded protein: CASSDPGQGFHYGYTF.

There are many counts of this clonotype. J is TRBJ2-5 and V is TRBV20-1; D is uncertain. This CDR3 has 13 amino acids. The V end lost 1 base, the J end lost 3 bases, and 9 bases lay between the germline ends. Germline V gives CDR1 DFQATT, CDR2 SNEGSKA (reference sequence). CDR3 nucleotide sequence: TGCAGTGCTAGAGTCTCTGGTGAAGAGACCCAGTACTTC. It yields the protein CSARVSGEETQYF.

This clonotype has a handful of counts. Here the CDR3 reads CSAKNRGGQPQHF. CDR3 bases: TGCAGTGCTAAAAACAGGGGAGGCCAGCCCCAGCATTTT. The chain joins TRBV20-1 to TRBJ1-5; 7 nucleotides line up with TRBD1. The CDR3 is 13 residues long. V was pared by 4 bases and J by 7 bases, with 7 bases of the junction left unmatched. Germline CDR1 and CDR2: DFQATT and SNEGSKA (reference sequence).

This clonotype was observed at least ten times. This CDR3 is CASSPRSRYHAFF. The CDR3 bases are TGTGCCAGCAGCCCCCGTTCACGGTATCACGCTTTCTTT. The chain combines TRBV7-9 with TRBJ1-1; D remains unclear. V lost 5 bases to trimming and J lost 11 bases, with 18 bases between them. The CDR3 spans 13 residues. Germline values: CDR1 SEHNR, CDR2 FQNEAQ (reference sequence).

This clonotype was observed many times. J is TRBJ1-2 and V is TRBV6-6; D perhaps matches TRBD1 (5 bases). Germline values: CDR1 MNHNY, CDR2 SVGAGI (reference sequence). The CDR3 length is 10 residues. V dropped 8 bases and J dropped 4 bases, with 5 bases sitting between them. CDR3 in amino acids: CASDSYGYTF. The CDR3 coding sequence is TGTGCCAGCGACAGCTATGGCTACACCTTC.

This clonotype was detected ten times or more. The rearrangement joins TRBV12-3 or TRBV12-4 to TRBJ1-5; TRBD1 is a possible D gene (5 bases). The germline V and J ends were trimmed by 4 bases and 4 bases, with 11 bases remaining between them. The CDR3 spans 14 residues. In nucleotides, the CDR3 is TGTGCCAGCAGTTGGTTCGAGGGGAATCAGCCCCAGCATTTT. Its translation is CASSWFEGNQPQHF.

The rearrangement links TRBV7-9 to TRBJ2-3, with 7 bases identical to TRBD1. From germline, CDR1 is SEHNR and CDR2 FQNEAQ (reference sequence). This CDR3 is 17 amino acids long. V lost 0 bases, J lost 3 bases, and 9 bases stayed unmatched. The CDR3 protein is CASSLAGRAGGTDTQYF. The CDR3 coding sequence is TGTGCCAGCAGCTTAGCAGGAAGGGCAGGGGGAACAGATACGCAGTATTTT.

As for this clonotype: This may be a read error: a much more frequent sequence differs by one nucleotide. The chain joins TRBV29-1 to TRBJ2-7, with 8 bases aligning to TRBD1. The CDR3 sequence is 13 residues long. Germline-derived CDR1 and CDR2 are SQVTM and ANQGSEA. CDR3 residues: CSVEDRDSYGQYF. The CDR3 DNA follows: TGCAGCGTTGAGGACAGGGACTCCTACGGGCAGTACTTC.

The CDR3 DNA reads as TGTGCCTGGAGTCTCGGACAGGGGAACGGGGAGCTGTTTTTT. Amino acids: CAWSLGQGNGELFF. The rearrangement uses TRBV30 and TRBJ2-2; 9 nucleotides match TRBD1. Per the germline V gene, CDR1 is GTSNPN and CDR2 is SVGIG (reference sequence). After removal of 2 bases from V and 7 bases from J, the junction contained 5 bases not matched to a gene. The CDR3 length is 14 residues.

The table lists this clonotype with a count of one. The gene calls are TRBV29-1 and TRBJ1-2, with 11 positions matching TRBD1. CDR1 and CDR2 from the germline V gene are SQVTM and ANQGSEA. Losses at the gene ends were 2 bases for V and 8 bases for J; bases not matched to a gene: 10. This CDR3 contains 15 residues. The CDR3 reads CSVERAGQGVRGYTF. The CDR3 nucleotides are TGCAGCGTTGAACGGGCGGGACAGGGGGTACGAGGCTACACCTTC. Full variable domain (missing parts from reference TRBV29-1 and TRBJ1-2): SAVISQKPSRDICQRGTSLTIQCQVDSQVTMMFWYRQQPGQSLTLIATANQGSEATYESGFVIDKFPISRPNLTFSTLTVSNMSPEDSSIYLCSVERAGQGVRGYTFGSGTRLTVV.

CDR3 coding DNA: TGCGCCAGCAGCCAGGGTGACAGGAGCTCCTATAATTCACCCCTCCACTTT. Protein product: CASSQGDRSSYNSPLHF. This chain links TRBV4-1 with TRBJ1-6; D perhaps matches TRBD1 (6 bases). The CDR3 contains 17 residues. Germline V gene lookup returns CDR1 MGHRA and CDR2 YSYEKL. The V end lost 3 bases, the J end lost 0 bases, and 12 bases lay between the germline ends.

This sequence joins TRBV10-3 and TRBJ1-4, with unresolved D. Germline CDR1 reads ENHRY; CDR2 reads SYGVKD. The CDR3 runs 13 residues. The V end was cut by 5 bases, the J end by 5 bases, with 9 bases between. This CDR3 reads CAISYMVNEKLFF. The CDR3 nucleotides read TGTGCCATCAGTTACATGGTAAATGAAAAACTGTTTTTT.

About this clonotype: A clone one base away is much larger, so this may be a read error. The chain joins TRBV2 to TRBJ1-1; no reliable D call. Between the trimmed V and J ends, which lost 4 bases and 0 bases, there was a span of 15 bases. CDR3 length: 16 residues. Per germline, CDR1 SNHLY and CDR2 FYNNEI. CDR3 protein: CASSGPAGRMNTEAFF. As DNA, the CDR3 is TGTGCCAGCAGTGGCCCCGCAGGCAGGATGAACACTGAAGCTTTCTTT.

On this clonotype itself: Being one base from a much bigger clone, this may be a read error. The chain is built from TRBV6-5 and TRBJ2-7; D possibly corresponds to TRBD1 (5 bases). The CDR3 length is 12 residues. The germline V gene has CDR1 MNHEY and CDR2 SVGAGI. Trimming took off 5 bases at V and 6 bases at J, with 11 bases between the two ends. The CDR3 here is CASSPGSPEQYF. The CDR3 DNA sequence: TGTGCCAGCAGTCCAGGGTCCCCCGAGCAGTACTTC.

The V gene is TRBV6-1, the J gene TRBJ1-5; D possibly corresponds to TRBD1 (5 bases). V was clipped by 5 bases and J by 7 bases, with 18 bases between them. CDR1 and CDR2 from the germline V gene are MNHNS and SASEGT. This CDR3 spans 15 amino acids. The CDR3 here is CASSPLGVRGQPQHF. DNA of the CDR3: TGTGCCAGCAGTCCTCTCGGGGTCCGGGGCCAGCCCCAGCATTTT.

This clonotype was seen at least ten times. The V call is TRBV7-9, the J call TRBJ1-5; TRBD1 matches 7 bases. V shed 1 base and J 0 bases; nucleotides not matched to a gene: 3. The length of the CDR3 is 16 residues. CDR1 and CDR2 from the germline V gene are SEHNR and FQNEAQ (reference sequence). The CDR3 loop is CASSLVGDSSNQPQHF. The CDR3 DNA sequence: TGTGCCAGCAGCTTAGTTGGGGACAGTAGCAATCAGCCCCAGCATTTT.

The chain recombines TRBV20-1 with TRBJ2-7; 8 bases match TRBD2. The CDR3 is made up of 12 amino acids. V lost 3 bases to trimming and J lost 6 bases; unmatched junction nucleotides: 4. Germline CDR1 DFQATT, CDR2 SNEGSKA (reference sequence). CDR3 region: CSASLAGLEQYF. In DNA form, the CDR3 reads TGCAGTGCTAGTTTAGCGGGGCTCGAGCAGTACTTC.